This is a list of T cell receptor beta chains from one sample in a study of blood T cell repertoires in COVID-19. Clones were read by immunoSEQ multiplex PCR, and TCRdb kept only the in-frame ones, dropping some. This table has tens of thousands of clones, approximately 71% appearing once. Material for sequencing was peripheral blood. These receptors originate from an older man with COVID-19, enrolled during active disease. The CDR3 runs from the conserved cysteine through the conserved F or W. The D gene is left open where the match is weak. Not every row has a clone size; where given, it reads once, few, many or a size class.

v_gene	j_gene	len	abundance	d_gene	CDR3aa	CDR3nt
TRBV6-2/TRBV6-3	TRBJ2-1	12	.	TRBD2	CASSYGRGEQFF	TGTGCCAGCAGTTACGGGAGGGGTGAGCAGTTCTTC
TRBV5-5	TRBJ1-1	12	.	.	CASSLESGMAFF	TGTGCCAGCAGCTTGGAGTCAGGGATGGCTTTCTTT
TRBV29-1	TRBJ1-5	15	.	TRBD1	CSVIGQGLGNQPQHF	TGCAGCGTTATAGGACAGGGATTGGGCAATCAGCCCCAGCATTTT
TRBV10-3	TRBJ2-7	12	.	.	CAISEQGYEQYF	TGTGCCATCAGTGAGCAGGGGTACGAGCAGTACTTC
TRBV29-1	TRBJ2-3	14	few	.	CSVGGHANTDTQYF	TGCAGCGTTGGAGGACACGCGAACACAGATACGCAGTATTTT
TRBV7-3	TRBJ1-1	13	.	.	CASSLFPTAHAFF	TGTGCCAGCAGCTTATTCCCAACAGCTCACGCTTTCTTT
TRBV5-6	TRBJ1-6	18	few	.	CASSRDSPLSSYNSPLHF	TGTGCCAGCAGCCGAGACAGTCCATTGAGCTCCTATAATTCACCCCTCCACTTT
TRBV5-1	TRBJ2-5	14	.	TRBD1	CASSFLDRGETQYF	TGCGCCAGCAGCTTCTTAGACAGGGGGGAGACCCAGTACTTC
TRBV5-5	TRBJ1-4	16	.	TRBD1	CASSSVVGGAYEKLFF	TGTGCCAGCAGCTCGGTGGTAGGGGGCGCCTACGAAAAACTGTTTTTT
TRBV28	TRBJ2-3	14	once	.	CASSFPGVADTQYF	TGTGCCAGCAGTTTTCCTGGGGTAGCGGATACGCAGTATTTT
TRBV3-1/TRBV3-2	TRBJ1-5	16	.	.	CASSPRQVSSNQPQHF	TGTGCCAGCAGCCCCCGGCAGGTCAGTAGCAATCAGCCCCAGCATTTT
TRBV5-1	TRBJ2-3	14	.	.	CASSFGQQQDTQYF	TGCGCCAGCAGCTTCGGACAGCAGCAAGATACGCAGTATTTT
TRBV7-2	TRBJ2-7	13	few	.	CASSPPGAYEQYF	TGTGCCAGCAGTCCCCCAGGGGCCTACGAGCAGTACTTC
TRBV6-2/TRBV6-3	TRBJ2-1	16	.	TRBD2	CASSSFSGSSYNEQFF	TGTGCCAGCAGTTCCTTCAGCGGGAGTTCCTACAATGAGCAGTTCTTC
TRBV7-2	TRBJ2-7	14	.	.	CASSTGSSSYEQYF	TGTGCCAGCAGCACCGGGAGTTCATCCTACGAGCAGTACTTC
TRBV18	TRBJ2-7	19	.	.	CASSPRGSPPNFDNYEQYF	TGTGCCAGCTCACCAAGGGGGTCTCCCCCGAACTTCGACAACTACGAGCAGTACTTC
TRBV11-3	TRBJ2-1	15	.	TRBD2	CASSLSGGPYNEQFF	TGTGCCAGCAGCCTTAGCGGGGGCCCTTACAATGAGCAGTTCTTC
TRBV18	TRBJ2-2	16	few	TRBD1	CASSFRQGLNTGELFF	TGTGCCAGCTCATTCCGACAGGGGTTAAACACCGGGGAGCTGTTTTTT
TRBV11-2	TRBJ2-2	15	.	TRBD2	CASSFSLAGDAELFF	TGTGCCAGCAGCTTCAGTTTAGCGGGAGATGCGGAGCTGTTTTTT
TRBV27	TRBJ1-2	13	.	TRBD1	CASSRDRGYGYTF	TGTGCCAGCAGTCGGGACAGGGGCTATGGCTACACCTTC
TRBV7-9	TRBJ1-5	12	.	.	CASSKQGQPQHF	TGTGCCAGCAGCAAACAGGGACAGCCCCAGCATTTT
TRBV5-1	TRBJ2-2	15	.	.	CASSRLDRNTGELFF	TGCGCCAGCAGCCGGTTGGACAGGAACACCGGGGAGCTGTTTTTT
TRBV4-1	TRBJ2-1	20	.	TRBD2	CASSFPPGLAVPTLYNEQFF	TGCGCCAGCAGCTTCCCACCGGGACTAGCGGTCCCAACTCTCTACAATGAGCAGTTCTTC
TRBV28	TRBJ2-1	15	.	TRBD2	CASHPGLALNNEQFF	TGTGCCAGCCATCCGGGACTAGCGCTAAACAATGAGCAGTTCTTC
TRBV5-3	TRBJ2-7	22	once	TRBD1	CARSLRTGITRQPILGCYEQYF	TGTGCCAGAAGCTTACGGACAGGGATCACAAGACAGCCCATTCTAGGTTGCTACGAGCAGTACTTC
TRBV9	TRBJ2-3	13	.	.	CASSVDSGDTQYF	TGTGCCAGCAGCGTAGATTCGGGAGATACGCAGTATTTT
TRBV6-6	TRBJ2-1	15	.	TRBD1	CASRTGQGRGNEQFF	TGTGCCAGCAGGACGGGACAGGGGAGGGGAAATGAGCAGTTCTTC
TRBV7-2	TRBJ2-1	14	.	.	CASSLFHAYNEQFF	TGTGCCAGCAGCTTATTCCACGCGTACAATGAGCAGTTCTTC
TRBV2	TRBJ2-7	12	.	.	CASGGGGYEQYF	TGTGCCAGCGGAGGGGGCGGGTACGAGCAGTACTTC
TRBV29-1	TRBJ2-7	13	.	.	CSCLAGSSYEQYF	TGCAGCTGCCTGGCGGGGAGCTCCTACGAGCAGTACTTC
TRBV29-1	TRBJ1-5	14	.	.	CSVTQGNSNQPQHF	TGCAGCGTTACTCAGGGAAATAGCAATCAGCCCCAGCATTTT
TRBV6-5	TRBJ2-7	15	.	TRBD2	CASSYGRGVSYEQYF	TGTGCCAGCAGTTACGGGCGGGGGGTCTCCTACGAGCAGTACTTC
TRBV19	TRBJ2-2	15	.	.	CASSLYAGATGELFF	TGTGCCAGTAGTTTATACGCGGGGGCCACCGGGGAGCTGTTTTTT
TRBV4-2	TRBJ1-4	17	.	TRBD1	CASSQSDRSATNEKLFF	TGTGCCAGCAGCCAGTCGGACAGGTCTGCAACTAATGAAAAACTGTTTTTT
TRBV28	TRBJ1-1	15	.	TRBD1	CASSTPGQQNTEAFF	TGTGCCAGCAGTACCCCGGGACAGCAGAACACTGAAGCTTTCTTT
TRBV21-1	TRBJ1-6	16	.	.	CASSAHRREDNSPLHF	TGTGCCAGCAGCGCCCACCGCCGGGAGGATAATTCACCCCTCCACTTT
TRBV18	TRBJ2-7	15	.	TRBD2	CASSGSGGYSYEQYF	TGTGCCAGCTCAGGAAGCGGGGGGTACTCCTACGAGCAGTACTTC
TRBV28	TRBJ1-1	16	.	TRBD1	CASSSPYGTGATEAFF	TGTGCCAGCAGTTCGCCCTACGGGACAGGGGCAACTGAAGCTTTCTTT
TRBV5-1	TRBJ2-1	16	.	TRBD2	CASSLGLAGGYNEQFF	TGCGCCAGCAGCTTGGGACTAGCGGGAGGGTACAATGAGCAGTTCTTC
TRBV21-1	TRBJ2-2	18	few	.	CASSKRQGNSRNTGELFF	TGTGCCAGCAGCAAAAGGCAGGGCAACTCCCGAAACACCGGGGAGCTGTTTTTT
TRBV3-1/TRBV3-2	TRBJ1-6	15	once	TRBD1	CASSQGVRGLGPLHF	TGTGCCAGCAGCCAAGGGGTCAGGGGGTTGGGGCCCCTCCACTTT
TRBV7-2	TRBJ1-2	13	.	.	CASSFSLRGGYTF	TGTGCCAGCAGCTTCTCCCTGCGGGGTGGCTACACCTTC
TRBV7-9	TRBJ1-5	14	few	.	CASSLAASNQPQHF	TGTGCCAGCAGCTTAGCGGCCAGTAATCAGCCCCAGCATTTT
TRBV29-1	TRBJ2-5	14	.	.	CSGEGGRFQETQYF	TGCAGCGGGGAGGGGGGAAGGTTCCAAGAGACCCAGTACTTC
TRBV27	TRBJ2-1	16	.	.	CASSRTPNFAYNEQFF	TGTGCCAGCAGTAGGACTCCAAATTTTGCCTACAATGAGCAGTTCTTC
TRBV4-3	TRBJ2-7	13	.	.	CASSQDIAYEQYF	TGCGCCAGCAGCCAAGATATAGCCTACGAGCAGTACTTC
TRBV3-1/TRBV3-2	TRBJ2-2	15	.	.	CASSHRTADTGELFF	TGTGCCAGCAGCCACCGGACAGCGGACACCGGGGAGCTGTTTTTT
TRBV30	TRBJ2-5	13	.	TRBD1	CAWGTGGRETQYF	TGTGCCTGGGGGACAGGGGGCAGGGAGACCCAGTACTTC
TRBV6-4	TRBJ2-2	15	.	.	CASSPRVTNTGELFF	TGTGCCAGCAGTCCTCGGGTAACGAACACCGGGGAGCTGTTTTTT
TRBV7-2	TRBJ2-2	16	.	TRBD2	CASRPWTSQPTGELFF	TGTGCCAGCAGACCATGGACTAGCCAGCCTACCGGGGAGCTGTTTTTT
TRBV29-1	TRBJ1-1	13	.	TRBD1	CSVDQGAATEAFF	TGCAGCGTTGACCAGGGGGCGGCCACTGAAGCTTTCTTT
TRBV5-4	TRBJ1-2	13	.	.	CASSLDRIYGYTF	TGTGCCAGCAGCTTGGACAGGATCTATGGCTACACCTTC
TRBV18	TRBJ1-3	18	.	TRBD1	CASSPWTGEAANGNTIYF	TGTGCCAGCTCACCCTGGACAGGGGAGGCCGCGAATGGAAACACCATATATTTT
TRBV6-2/TRBV6-3	TRBJ2-1	17	.	.	CASSYSTSRSSYNEQFF	TGTGCCAGCAGTTACTCTACGTCGAGGAGCTCCTACAATGAGCAGTTCTTC
TRBV7-2	TRBJ2-1	16	once	TRBD2	CASSYVAGAPYNEQFF	TGTGCCAGCAGCTACGTAGCGGGAGCGCCCTACAATGAGCAGTTCTTC
TRBV4-2	TRBJ2-1	17	.	TRBD2	CASSSRAGGSSYNEQFF	TGTGCCAGCAGCTCGAGGGCGGGAGGGAGCTCCTACAATGAGCAGTTCTTC
TRBV13	TRBJ1-5	17	.	TRBD1	CASSRAIGQERNQPQHF	TGTGCCAGCAGCCGCGCTATAGGACAGGAGCGCAATCAGCCCCAGCATTTT
TRBV5-1	TRBJ2-7	13	.	.	CASSSIRTSEQYF	TGCGCCAGCAGCTCCATCCGAACTAGTGAGCAGTACTTC
TRBV5-1	TRBJ1-4	16	once	.	CASSLGGTGTNEKLFF	TGCGCCAGCAGCTTGGGCGGTACCGGCACTAATGAAAAACTGTTTTTT